Following are 27 T cell receptor beta chains from one sample sequenced in a study of human T cells and chemical hapten exposure. Via MiXCR, TCRdb re-called the RACE reads, giving one row per CDR3 protein. The table has approximately 88,000 distinct CDR3 sequences, 10% to 15% seen once. Specified time point: patch test 3, about 24 weeks after DPC sensitization. The treatment here: therapeutic diphenylcyclopropenone sensitization with weekly scalp DPC. The sample consisted of whole blood, taken in connection with sensitization to the hapten diphenylcyclopropenone (DPC). The receptors were sampled from a woman aged 45-59 years with alopecia areata. Some clones in this sample may be carry-over from other donors' samples.

This chain uses TRBV12-3 or TRBV12-4 with TRBJ1-3; D is perhaps TRBD1 (5 bases). V lost 6 bases and J lost 2, with 14 bases in between. The CDR3 is 15 amino acids. The CDR3 coding sequence is TGTGCCAGCAGCCACACCCCCAGGGCTGGAAACACCATATATTTT. Protein: CASSHTPRAGNTIYF.

The rearrangement uses TRBV20-1 and TRBJ2-4, with 12 bases identical to TRBD2. Germline CDR1 and CDR2: DFQATT and SNEGSKA (reference sequence). The CDR3 has 19 amino acids. With 6 bases clipped from V and 3 bases from J, the junction kept 18 bases outside the gene matches. The CDR3 coding sequence is TGCAGTGCGAAGTCCCCCGGGACTAGCGGGTTGGTAGACAAAAACATTCAGTACTTC. Residues: CSAKSPGTSGLVDKNIQYF.

A few counts support this clonotype. The rearrangement uses TRBV27 and TRBJ2-2; 8 bases fit TRBD2. The CDR3 length is 15 residues. Trimming at V came to 2 bases and at J to 7 bases, leaving 6 bases not matched to a gene. Germline V gene data show CDR1 as MNHEY and CDR2 as SMNVEV (reference sequence). CDR3 residues: CASSLDGRANGELFF. DNA for the CDR3: TGTGCCAGCAGTTTAGACGGGAGGGCGAACGGGGAGCTGTTTTTT.

A few counts support this clonotype. The rearrangement links TRBV10-3 to TRBJ2-7; 9 nucleotides align to TRBD1. The V and J ends lost 4 bases and 2 bases, in that order; junction bases with no gene match: 3. The CDR3 sequence is 14 residues long. Germline V gene data show CDR1 as ENHRY and CDR2 as SYGVKD. CDR3 nucleotide sequence: TGTGCCATCAGTGGGGACAGGGATGCCTACGAGCAGTACTTC. The encoded protein is CAISGDRDAYEQYF.

The chain couples TRBV3-1 to TRBJ1-5; a possible D gene is TRBD1 (6 bases). Trimming stripped 0 bases from V and 5 bases from J, with 8 bases between. The CDR3 extends over 14 amino acids. Germline V gene data show CDR1 as LGHDT and CDR2 as YNNKEL (reference sequence). CDR3 loop: CASSQDGGDQPQHF. The DNA for the CDR3 is TGTGCCAGCAGCCAAGATGGGGGCGATCAGCCCCAGCATTTT.

The V and J genes are TRBV20-1 and TRBJ2-3, with D unresolved. The CDR3 sequence is 12 residues long. Germline V gene sequence: CDR1 DFQATT, CDR2 SNEGSKA (reference sequence). Trimming removed 3 bases at V and 1 base at J, with 5 bases between. This CDR3 is CSARRGTDTQYF. The CDR3 DNA sequence: TGCAGTGCTAGGAGAGGCACAGATACGCAGTATTTT.

This clonotype was recorded many times. This chain connects TRBV29-1 to TRBJ2-3; possible D gene TRBD1, 6 bases. The CDR3 has 13 amino acids. Germline lookup yields CDR1 SQVTM and CDR2 ANQGSEA. The germline V and J ends were trimmed by 3 bases and 1 base, with 8 bases remaining between them. CDR3 DNA sequence: TGCAGCGTTGACGAGGGGGGCACAGATACGCAGTATTTT. Residues: CSVDEGGTDTQYF.

This clonotype was counted ten times or more. V is TRBV28 and J is TRBJ1-1; tentatively, D is TRBD1 (6 bases). Per germline, CDR1 MDHEN and CDR2 SYDVKM. CDR3 length: 15 amino acids. Trimming left V 4 bases short and J 6 bases short, with 18 bases between. The CDR3 nucleotides are TGTGCCAGCAGTTCCTCGGGACAAGGTCTATCTGAAGCTTTCTTT. Encoded protein: CASSSSGQGLSEAFF.

The V and J genes are TRBV12-3 or TRBV12-4 and TRBJ1-4; 8 bases map to TRBD1. This CDR3 has 14 amino acids. V was pared by 3 bases and J by 8 bases, with 5 bases of the junction left unmatched. CDR3 sequence: CASSFLQGGEKLFF. The CDR3 DNA reads as TGTGCCAGCAGTTTTTTACAGGGGGGAGAAAAACTGTTTTTT.

This clonotype was detected only a few times. The chain carries TRBV7-8 and TRBJ2-1; 10 nucleotides agree with TRBD2. V dropped 3 bases and J dropped 10; count of bases not matched to a gene: 12. The CDR3 contains 16 residues. Germline V gene lookup returns CDR1 SGHVS and CDR2 FQNEAQ. The CDR3 reads CASSFTSGRAWEEQFF. The CDR3 DNA sequence: TGTGCCAGCAGCTTTACCAGCGGGAGGGCCTGGGAGGAGCAGTTCTTC.

At least ten counts were recorded for this clonotype. The rearrangement uses TRBV9 and TRBJ2-5; D gene unclear. The CDR3 has 12 amino acids. V gave up 0 bases and J gave up 5 bases, with 5 bases separating them. Germline V CDR1 and CDR2: SGDLS, YYNGEE. In DNA form, the CDR3 reads TGTGCCAGCAGCGTAGGCGGCGAGACCCAGTACTTC. Protein: CASSVGGETQYF.

This clonotype was observed a few times. The chain combines TRBV5-1 with TRBJ2-3; no definite D call. Deletions cut 7 bases from V and 0 bases from J, with 9 bases between. The length of the CDR3 is 13 residues. In germline, CDR1 is SGHRS, CDR2 YFSETQ. The CDR3 is CASHGGSTDTQYF. Written as DNA, the CDR3 is TGCGCCAGCCACGGCGGTAGCACAGATACGCAGTATTTT.

This clonotype was seen at least ten times. The gene calls are TRBV3-1 and TRBJ2-5; 13 nucleotides line up with TRBD2. Trimming removed 6 bases from V and 5 bases from J; junction bases left unmatched: 9. The germline CDR1 and CDR2 sequences are LGHDT and YNNKEL (reference sequence). The CDR3 loop spans 16 amino acids. The CDR3 DNA is TGTGCCAGCAGAACAGGACTAGCGGGAGTCTATGAGACCCAGTACTTC. It yields the protein CASRTGLAGVYETQYF.

This clonotype was seen a handful of times. The chain is built from TRBV7-9 and TRBJ2-3; 8 bases fit TRBD2. The germline CDR1 and CDR2 sequences are SEHNR and FQNEAQ (reference sequence). The CDR3 runs to 14 residues. The V and J ends lost 5 bases and 0 bases, in that order; junction bases with no gene match: 1. The chain's CDR3 is CASSRGGSTDTQYF. The CDR3 DNA sequence: TGTGCCAGCAGCCGCGGGGGGAGCACAGATACGCAGTATTTT.

The rearrangement joins TRBV19 to TRBJ1-5; D is unclear. Trimming removed 5 bases from V and 0 bases from J, with 11 bases in between. Germline assignment: CDR1 LNHDA and CDR2 SQIVND (reference sequence). The CDR3 is made up of 15 amino acids. For the CDR3, the DNA is TGTGCCAGTAGTGGCGGGCTTAATAGCAATCAGCCCCAGCATTTT. Protein: CASSGGLNSNQPQHF. The full variable domain, its missing parts supplied by reference TRBV19 and TRBJ1-5, is DGGITQSPKYLFRKEGQNVTLSCEQNLNHDAMYWYRQDPGQGLRLIYYSQIVNDFQKGDIAEGYSVSREKKESFPLTVTSAQKNPTAFYLCASSGGLNSNQPQHFGDGTRLSIL.

This clonotype has at least ten counts. V usage is TRBV5-1 and J usage is TRBJ2-2; D is ambiguous. V lost 0 bases, J lost 0 bases, and 6 bases lay in between. The CDR3 runs 15 residues. Per the germline V gene, CDR1 is SGHRS and CDR2 is YFSETQ. The CDR3 region has the DNA TGCGCCAGCAGCTTGGTTTCTTCGAACACCGGGGAGCTGTTTTTT. It is translated as CASSLVSSNTGELFF.

This clonotype was observed a single time. The chain carries TRBV29-1 and TRBJ1-1, with unresolved D. The V gene's germline CDR1 is SQVTM and CDR2 ANQGSEA. Trimming took off 1 base at V and 4 bases at J, with 4 bases between the two ends. The CDR3 extends over 11 amino acids. The CDR3 loop reads CSVEGGTEAFF. The CDR3 DNA is TGCAGCGTTGAAGGGGGCACTGAAGCTTTCTTT.

This clonotype was seen a handful of times. The chain is built from TRBV12-3 or TRBV12-4 and TRBJ2-2, with 7 bases matching TRBD1. Unmatched junction bases numbered 13, after V lost 8 bases and J lost 7 bases. The CDR3 totals 15 residues. CDR3 residues: CASRISQGTGGELFF. In DNA form, the CDR3 reads TGTGCCAGCCGGATTTCACAGGGGACGGGCGGGGAGCTGTTTTTT.

This chain uses TRBV7-2 with TRBJ2-1; the D is unclear. Per germline, CDR1 SGHTA and CDR2 FQGNSA. Trimming took off 0 bases at V and 7 bases at J, with 19 bases between the two ends. This CDR3 is built from 17 residues. The CDR3, as DNA: TGTGCCAGCAGCTTAGCGAGTCGTGGCTCCCCCGGGAATGAGCAGTTCTTC. Its translation is CASSLASRGSPGNEQFF.

This clonotype was seen at least ten times. V is TRBV3-1 and J is TRBJ2-2, with a tentative D call TRBD1 (5 bases). The CDR3 spans 14 residues. CDR1 is LGHDT and CDR2 is YNNKEL in the germline V gene (reference sequence). Deletions cut 5 bases from V and 6 bases from J, with 13 bases between. CDR3 in amino acids: CASSVQGIAGELFF. CDR3 bases: TGTGCCAGCAGCGTCCAGGGTATCGCCGGGGAGCTGTTTTTT.

The chain joins TRBV25-1 to TRBJ2-1; the D gene is possibly TRBD1 (5 bases). Germline V lookup: CDR1 MGHDK, CDR2 SYGVNS. The CDR3 runs to 12 residues. Between the trimmed V and J ends, which lost 7 bases and 14 bases, there was a span of 18 bases. This chain's CDR3 is CASTAYRAREFF. The CDR3 nucleotides read TGTGCCAGCACAGCATACCGGGCCAGGGAGTTCTTC.

This clonotype was counted at least ten times. The V call is TRBV11-2, the J call TRBJ2-3; 7 bases are a match to TRBD2. The CDR3 consists of 14 residues. After removal of 4 bases from V and 4 bases from J, the junction contained 5 bases not matched to a gene. CDR1 SGHAT and CDR2 FQNNGV come from the germline V gene. In DNA, the CDR3 is TGTGCCAGCAGCTCGACGACTAGCTCAGATACGCAGTATTTT. Its protein is CASSSTTSSDTQYF.

This clonotype was counted many times. J is TRBJ1-4 and V is TRBV13; a possible D gene is TRBD1 (6 bases). From germline, CDR1 is PRHDT and CDR2 FYEKMQ (reference sequence). The ends were cut back, 0 bases at V and 5 bases at J, with 10 bases in the middle. The CDR3 runs to 15 residues. The CDR3 DNA reads as TGTGCCAGCAGCTTAGGGGCAGGGACAAATGAAAAACTGTTTTTT. Its translation is CASSLGAGTNEKLFF. Together with reference TRBV13 and TRBJ1-4, the CDR3 gives the full variable domain: AAGVIQSPRHLIKEKRETATLKCYPIPRHDTVYWYQQGPGQDPQFLISFYEKMQSDKGSIPDRFSAQQFSDYHSELNMSSLELGDSALYFCASSLGAGTNEKLFFGSGTQLSVL.

The chain links TRBV7-6 to TRBJ1-5; D is unresolved. CDR1 is SGHVS, CDR2 FNYEAQ, per germline. This CDR3 has 14 amino acids. V was clipped by 2 bases and J by 2 bases, with 7 bases between them. For the CDR3, the DNA is TGTGCCAGCAGCTTATCTTACGGCAATCAGCCCCAGCATTTT. It translates to CASSLSYGNQPQHF.

Many counts were recorded for this clonotype. The CDR3 nucleotides are TGTGCCAGCAGCGCAAGACTAGCGGGAGTTTATAATGAGCAGTTCTTC. Protein product: CASSARLAGVYNEQFF. The gene calls are TRBV7-9 and TRBJ2-1, with TRBD2 matching over 12 bases. Unmatched junction bases numbered 9, after V lost 5 bases and J lost 7 bases. The CDR3 covers 16 residues. Germline V gene lookup returns CDR1 SEHNR and CDR2 FQNEAQ (reference sequence).

This clonotype was recorded at least ten times. The chain joins TRBV7-8 to TRBJ2-3, with a tentative D call TRBD1 (5 bases). This CDR3 has 16 residues. Trimming shortened V by 6 bases and J by 1 base, and 17 bases separated the two germline ends. From germline, CDR1 is SGHVS and CDR2 FQNEAQ. Here the CDR3 DNA reads TGTGCCAGCAGGATTCTGTGGGGCCCCGGCACAGATACGCAGTATTTT. This gives the protein CASRILWGPGTDTQYF. Complete variable domain (other parts from reference TRBV7-8 and TRBJ2-3): GAGVSQSPRYKVAKRGQDVALRCDPISGHVSLFWYQQALGQGPEFLTYFQNEAQLDKSGLPSDRFFAERPEGSVSTLKIQRTQQEDSAVYLCASRILWGPGTDTQYFGPGTRLTVL.

This clonotype was counted only a few times. CDR3 coding DNA: TGCAGTGCTAGGGTGTCTGGCCAAGAGACCCAGTACTTC. It yields the protein CSARVSGQETQYF. The chain carries TRBV20-1 and TRBJ2-5, with D uncertain. This CDR3 has 13 residues. Trimming shortened V by 3 bases and J by 1 base, and 9 bases separated the two germline ends. Germline lookup yields CDR1 DFQATT and CDR2 SNEGSKA (reference sequence).